This entry lists 14 T cell receptor beta chains sequenced from one sample in a study of beta chain features in type 1 diabetes. Notes on the study in general: TCRB CDR3s were moderately but significantly shorter in Type 1 diabetes patients in all four CD4+ subsets.

TCRB transcripts that were expressed got sequenced, as all of the isolated RNA had been reverse transcribed. Libraries were prepared by immunoSEQ multiplex PCR; TCRdb keeps only in-frame clonotypes and omits some of them. The sample carries a few hundred thousand clones, approximately 13% recorded once. The antigens of these receptors remain unknown. What was sequenced was naive CD4+ T cells from blood. Receptor source: a young woman with type 1 diabetes.

This clone came up once. CDR3 amino acids: CASSLRRYGTLNHYEQYF. DNA of the CDR3: TGTGCCAGCAGTTTACGACGATACGGGACACTAAACCACTACGAGCAGTACTTC. The rearrangement uses TRBV27 and TRBJ2-7, with a possible D match to TRBD1 (6 bases). The ends were cut back, 2 bases at V and 3 bases at J, with 23 bases in the middle. This CDR3 has 18 residues. The germline CDR1 and CDR2 sequences are MNHEY and SMNVEV (reference sequence).

The CDR3 nucleotides read TGTGCCAGCAGTCCCAGGGGGCATAGATATGGCTACACCTTC. This codes for CASSPRGHRYGYTF. The chain combines TRBV28 with TRBJ1-2; 8 bases match TRBD1. The CDR3 is made up of 14 amino acids. Trimming cost V 5 bases and J 5 bases; bases outside gene matches: 7. Germline lookup yields CDR1 MDHEN and CDR2 SYDVKM.

This sequence joins TRBV5-1 and TRBJ2-1; 15 positions match TRBD2. The J segment lost 2 bases and the V segment lost 3 bases, leaving 3 bases of the junction unmatched. The CDR3 consists of 17 residues. Germline assignment: CDR1 SGHRS and CDR2 YFSETQ. The CDR3 bases are TGCGCCAGCAGCTCCGGGACTAGCGGGAGGACCTACAATGAGCAGTTCTTC. Its protein product is CASSSGTSGRTYNEQFF.

The V and J genes are TRBV5-1 and TRBJ2-1; tentative D call: TRBD1 (5 bases). The V end lost 5 bases, the J end lost 3 bases, and 15 bases lay between the germline ends. This CDR3 spans 15 amino acids. In germline, CDR1 is SGHRS, CDR2 YFSETQ. Here the CDR3 DNA reads TGCGCCAGCAGTCGTAGACAGTCCTACTACAATGAGCAGTTCTTC. The encoded protein is CASSRRQSYYNEQFF.

This clone was detected a few times. V and J are TRBV5-6 and TRBJ2-5; tentative D call: TRBD2 (6 bases). V was cut by 6 bases and J by 1 base, with 16 bases left in between. CDR1 SGHDT and CDR2 YYEEEE come from the germline V gene. This CDR3 comprises 15 residues. The chain's CDR3 is CASNHRRGSQETQYF. CDR3 DNA sequence: TGTGCCAGCAACCACCGTCGGGGGTCCCAAGAGACCCAGTACTTC.

The V gene is TRBV19, the J gene TRBJ2-1, with 12 nucleotides matching TRBD2. This CDR3 is built from 16 residues. V was clipped by 7 bases and J by 0 bases; unmatched bases: 4. Germline CDR1 LNHDA, CDR2 SQIVND (reference sequence). The DNA for the CDR3 is TGTGCCAGTAAACGGACTAGCGGGATCTCCTACAATGAGCAGTTCTTC. This translates into CASKRTSGISYNEQFF.

The rearrangement joins TRBV28 to TRBJ2-4; D is possibly TRBD2 (5 bases). CDR3 length: 16 amino acids. Germline values: CDR1 MDHEN, CDR2 SYDVKM. V lost 6 bases to trimming and J lost 1 base, with 16 bases between them. Here the CDR3 reads CASSPRGFAAKNIQYF. The CDR3 region has the DNA TGTGCCAGCAGCCCACGAGGGTTTGCGGCCAAAAACATTCAGTACTTC.

CDR3 coding DNA: TGTGCCAGCTCACCACGAGCGGGCCCTAACTATGGCTACACCTTC. The encoded protein is CASSPRAGPNYGYTF. The J gene is TRBJ1-2, the V gene TRBV18, with D hard to call. The germline gives CDR1 KGHSH, CDR2 LQKENI. V was cut by 1 base and J by 0 bases, with 9 bases left in between. This CDR3 is built from 15 residues.

A few counts support this clone. This chain joins TRBV15 and TRBJ1-2; 7 bases align to TRBD1. This CDR3 is built from 13 residues. V was clipped by 3 bases and J by 9 bases; unmatched bases: 7. Germline loops: CDR1 LNHNV, CDR2 YYDKDF (reference sequence). CDR3 sequence: CATSSDRERSYTF. DNA of the CDR3: TGTGCCACCAGCAGTGACAGGGAAAGGAGCTACACCTTC.

This chain links TRBV30 with TRBJ2-5; 11 bases map to TRBD2. From germline, CDR1 is GTSNPN and CDR2 SVGIG (reference sequence). This CDR3 is built from 16 residues. The J segment lost 4 bases and the V segment lost 2 bases, leaving 9 bases of the junction unmatched. The CDR3 coding sequence is TGTGCCTGGAGTCCCCTTGGGCTAGCGGGAGGAGAGACCCAGTACTTC. Residues: CAWSPLGLAGGETQYF.

The CDR3 region is CASGGGGLEQYF. The CDR3 coding sequence is TGTGCCAGCGGAGGGGGAGGGCTCGAGCAGTACTTC. The chain uses TRBV7-9 and TRBJ2-7; possibly TRBD2 for D (7 bases). V gave up 8 bases and J gave up 6 bases, with 14 bases separating them. This CDR3 is 12 amino acids long. Germline CDR1 SEHNR, CDR2 FQNEAQ (reference sequence).

The table lists this clone with a few counts. V and J are TRBV11-2 and TRBJ2-7, with 9 bases identical to TRBD1. With 1 base clipped from V and 2 bases from J, the junction kept 3 bases outside the gene matches. CDR3 length: 15 residues. Germline V lookup: CDR1 SGHAT, CDR2 FQNNGV. CDR3 amino acids: CASSLGGTGPYEQYF. The CDR3, as DNA: TGTGCCAGCAGCTTAGGAGGGACAGGGCCCTACGAGCAGTACTTC.

This chain connects TRBV5-1 to TRBJ2-3; D may be TRBD2 (6 bases). The CDR3 has 14 residues. Trimming stripped 3 bases from V and 4 bases from J, with 12 bases between. Germline V gene sequence: CDR1 SGHRS, CDR2 YFSETQ. The chain's CDR3 is CASSSSSGADTQYF. The CDR3 region has the DNA TGCGCCAGCAGCTCATCTTCGGGGGCAGATACGCAGTATTTT. The full variable domain, its missing parts supplied by reference TRBV5-1 and TRBJ2-3, is KAGVTQTPRYLIKTRGQQVTLSCSPISGHRSVSWYQQTPGQGLQFLFEYFSETQRNKGNFPGRFSGRQFSNSRSEMNVSTLELGDSALYLCASSSSSGADTQYFGPGTRLTVL.

This clone was seen only a few times. V gene TRBV2 combines with J gene TRBJ2-7; 7 bases fit TRBD1. CDR1 SNHLY and CDR2 FYNNEI come from the germline V gene. J was trimmed by 2 bases and V by 8 bases; bases with no gene match: 12. The CDR3 runs to 15 residues. The CDR3 region has the DNA TGTGCCAGCGAAGTAACCGGGACAGAGACCTACGAGCAGTACTTC. Translation gives CASEVTGTETYEQYF.